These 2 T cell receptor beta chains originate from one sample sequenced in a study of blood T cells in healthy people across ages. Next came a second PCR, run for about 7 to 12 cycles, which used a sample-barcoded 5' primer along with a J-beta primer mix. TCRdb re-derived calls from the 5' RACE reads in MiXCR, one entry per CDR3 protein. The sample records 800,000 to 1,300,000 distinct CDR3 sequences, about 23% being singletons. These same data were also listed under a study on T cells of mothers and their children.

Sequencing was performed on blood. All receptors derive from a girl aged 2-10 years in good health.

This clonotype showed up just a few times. CDR3 loop: CSARTTGDSPLHF. The DNA of the CDR3 is TGCAGTGCCCGAACGACAGGGGATTCACCCCTCCACTTT. The rearrangement links TRBV20-1 to TRBJ1-6, with 8 nucleotides matching TRBD1. CDR3 length: 13 amino acids. With V trimmed by 6 bases and J by 8 bases, 6 bases remained unmatched. Germline CDR1 is DFQATT and CDR2 is SNEGSKA (reference sequence).

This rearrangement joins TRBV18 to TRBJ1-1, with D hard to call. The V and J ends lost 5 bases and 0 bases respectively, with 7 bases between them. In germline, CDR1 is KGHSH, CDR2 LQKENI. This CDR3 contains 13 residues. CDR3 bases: TGTGCCAGCTCATCCGGCATGAACACTGAAGCTTTCTTT. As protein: CASSSGMNTEAFF.